These 20 T cell receptor beta chains share one sample of origin, sequenced in a study of cytomegalovirus exposure and HLA in healthy donors. Amplification used 60 Vbeta primers and 13 Jbeta primers. This table comes from immunoSEQ multiplex PCR, and its TCRdb copy is limited to in-frame clones, with some not included. Of some 200,000 clones listed, 75% to 85% are singletons. Material for sequencing was PBMCs. The receptors were sampled from a woman between 50 and 59 years old in good health and CMV-seropositive.

The V gene is TRBV19, the J gene TRBJ2-5; no reliable D call. CDR3 length: 14 residues. V lost 7 bases to trimming and J lost 1 base, with 13 bases between them. Germline V gives CDR1 LNHDA, CDR2 SQIVND (reference sequence). The CDR3 DNA reads TGTGCCAGTAAAGTATCGCAGGCCCAAGAGACCCAGTACTTC. Translated: CASKVSQAQETQYF.

This sequence joins TRBV29-1 and TRBJ1-2, with D tentatively TRBD1 (6 bases). CDR3 length equals 10 residues. CDR1 and CDR2 (germline): SQVTM, ANQGSEA. Trimming left V 2 bases short and J 12 bases short, with 10 bases between. The CDR3 reads CSVEQGIHTF. Here the CDR3 DNA reads TGCAGCGTTGAACAGGGGATCCACACCTTC.

The rearrangement uses TRBV7-9 and TRBJ2-5; the match to TRBD1 covers 9 bases. The J call may be incorrect, as the DNA end agrees better with TRBJ2-7. The CDR3 is made up of 15 amino acids. Germline values: CDR1 SEHNR, CDR2 FQNEAQ (reference sequence). The CDR3 DNA sequence: TGTGCCAGCAGCTCGATGACAGGGGGCTCCTACGAGCAGTACTTC. This codes for CASSSMTGGSYEQYF.

This chain joins TRBV5-6 and TRBJ2-3; D may be TRBD1 (5 bases). The CDR3 length is 16 residues. Germline CDR1 SGHDT, CDR2 YYEEEE. V lost 7 bases and J 0 bases, leaving 18 bases between the germline ends. CDR3 in DNA: TGTGCCAGCGGCGACATGACAGCCGGTAGCACAGATACGCAGTATTTT. Protein sequence: CASGDMTAGSTDTQYF. Full variable domain (outside the CDR3, taken from reference TRBV5-6 and TRBJ2-3): DAGVTQSPTHLIKTRGQQVTLRCSPKSGHDTVSWYQQALGQGPQFIFQYYEEEERQRGNFPDRFSGHQFPNYSSELNVNALLLGDSALYLCASGDMTAGSTDTQYFGPGTRLTVL.

This chain joins TRBV4-1 and TRBJ2-2, with 10 bases aligning to TRBD2. V trimming: 0 bases; J trimming: 7 bases; junction bases outside the gene matches: 5. The length of the CDR3 is 16 residues. In germline, CDR1 is MGHRA, CDR2 YSYEKL. In DNA form, the CDR3 reads TGCGCCAGCAGCCAAGAACTAGCGGGACCTATCGGGGAGCTGTTTTTT. Translation: CASSQELAGPIGELFF.

This chain connects TRBV5-8 to TRBJ2-2, with 8 bases fitting TRBD1. V gave up 0 bases and J gave up 3 bases; unmatched junction bases: 13. This CDR3 is built from 19 residues. CDR1 and CDR2 from the germline V gene are SGHTS and YDEGEE. CDR3 region: CASSLASNRGNRYTGELFF. The CDR3 DNA sequence: TGTGCCAGCAGCTTGGCCTCCAACAGGGGGAATAGGTACACCGGGGAGCTGTTTTTT.

The V and J genes are TRBV27 and TRBJ1-6; a weak D match, TRBD1 (6 bases). The CDR3 runs 17 residues. V gave up 6 bases and J gave up 0 bases, with 15 bases separating them. Germline values: CDR1 MNHEY, CDR2 SMNVEV (reference sequence). CDR3 region: CASRGQTRSSYNSPLHF. The CDR3 DNA is TGTGCCAGCAGGGGACAAACAAGAAGCTCCTATAATTCACCCCTCCACTTT.

The chain links TRBV28 to TRBJ2-7, with unresolved D. The length of the CDR3 is 14 residues. The germline gives CDR1 MDHEN, CDR2 SYDVKM. V was pared by 5 bases and J by 2 bases, with 13 bases between. Here the CDR3 reads CASSPTSVAYEQYF. The CDR3, as DNA: TGTGCCAGCAGTCCCACCTCTGTAGCCTACGAGCAGTACTTC.

This sequence joins TRBV5-1 and TRBJ2-3, with TRBD2 matching 11 bases. The germline CDR1 and CDR2 sequences are SGHRS and YFSETQ. V trimming: 2 bases; J trimming: 3 bases; junction bases outside the gene matches: 17. This CDR3 has 20 amino acids. CDR3 nucleotide sequence: TGCGCCAGCAGCTTACAGGGGGCCCTACTAGCGGGAGCTCGTACAGATACGCAGTATTTT. Encoded protein: CASSLQGALLAGARTDTQYF.

The genes are TRBV15 and TRBJ1-3; D remains unclear. Germline-derived CDR1 and CDR2 are LNHNV and YYDKDF (reference sequence). The CDR3 extends over 17 amino acids. V gave up 4 bases and J gave up 0 bases, with 16 bases separating them. This chain's CDR3 is CATSTFPPGSSGNTIYF. The CDR3 coding sequence is TGTGCCACCAGCACGTTTCCCCCAGGCTCCTCTGGAAACACCATATATTTT.

The V call is TRBV10-3, the J call TRBJ1-1; D is perhaps TRBD1 (6 bases). The CDR3 sequence is 16 residues long. Trimming took off 3 bases at V and 6 bases at J, with 20 bases between the two ends. Germline CDR1 and CDR2: ENHRY and SYGVKD. The CDR3: CAISDQPPDQGPEAFF. The CDR3 coding sequence is TGTGCCATCAGTGACCAACCCCCAGACCAGGGGCCTGAAGCTTTCTTT.

The V gene is TRBV5-6, the J gene TRBJ1-6; D may be TRBD1 (6 bases). Trimming removed 6 bases at V and 0 bases at J, with 16 bases between. The CDR3 sequence is 17 residues long. The germline CDR1 and CDR2 sequences are SGHDT and YYEEEE. The CDR3 coding sequence is TGTGCCAGCACCCCGGGGGGGCCGAGCTCCTATAATTCACCCCTCCACTTT. Its translation is CASTPGGPSSYNSPLHF.

This sequence joins TRBV10-3 and TRBJ1-3; D is undetermined. This CDR3 is built from 14 residues. Trimming removed 3 bases from V and 4 bases from J, with 10 bases in between. CDR1 is ENHRY, CDR2 SYGVKD, per germline. The CDR3 bases are TGTGCCATCAGTGACCGGGTTCTAGGAAACACCATATATTTT. This translates into CAISDRVLGNTIYF.

This sequence joins TRBV29-1 and TRBJ1-1; TRBD1 matches 8 bases. The trim removed 4 bases at V and 0 bases at J, leaving 7 bases unmatched. Germline V lookup: CDR1 SQVTM, CDR2 ANQGSEA. The CDR3 is 15 amino acids. The CDR3 nucleotides are TGCAGCGTTGTTCAGGGGGCCTCCATGAACACTGAAGCTTTCTTT. This gives the protein CSVVQGASMNTEAFF.

This chain uses TRBV4-1 with TRBJ2-1, with 11 bases lining up with TRBD2. J was trimmed by 4 bases and V by 3 bases; bases with no gene match: 8. This CDR3 contains 17 residues. Per germline, CDR1 MGHRA and CDR2 YSYEKL. CDR3 residues: CASSHTPGTSGYNEQFF. CDR3 nucleotides: TGCGCCAGCAGCCATACTCCCGGGACTAGCGGTTACAATGAGCAGTTCTTC.

The chain employs TRBV5-4 and TRBJ1-1; maybe TRBD1 (5 bases). Germline lookup yields CDR1 SGHNT and CDR2 YYREEE (reference sequence). The length of the CDR3 is 13 residues. Trimming left V 4 bases short and J 1 base short, with 8 bases between. CDR3 coding DNA: TGTGCCAGCAGCCGTGACAGGAACACTGAAGCTTTCTTT. Its translation is CASSRDRNTEAFF.

Only one count was recorded for this clone. V and J are TRBV5-1 and TRBJ1-1; 8 nucleotides align to TRBD1. The V segment lost 5 bases and the J segment 2 bases; nucleotides outside the gene matches: 5. The CDR3 has 14 residues. Germline V CDR1 and CDR2: SGHRS, YFSETQ. This CDR3 reads CASRSQGDNTEAFF. The CDR3, as DNA: TGCGCCAGCAGGTCACAGGGGGATAACACTGAAGCTTTCTTT. Variable domain in full (rest from reference TRBV5-1 and TRBJ1-1): KAGVTQTPRYLIKTRGQQVTLSCSPISGHRSVSWYQQTPGQGLQFLFEYFSETQRNKGNFPGRFSGRQFSNSRSEMNVSTLELGDSALYLCASRSQGDNTEAFFGQGTRLTVV.

The rearrangement joins TRBV30 to TRBJ2-7; D may be TRBD2 (6 bases). The ends were cut back, 5 bases at V and 4 bases at J, with 9 bases in the middle. CDR3 length: 11 residues. CDR1 and CDR2 from the germline V gene are GTSNPN and SVGIG (reference sequence). The CDR3 DNA reads as TGTGCCTGGGGGGCGGGGTACGAGCAGTACTTC. It is translated as CAWGAGYEQYF. Full variable domain (rest looked up from reference TRBV30 and TRBJ2-7): SQTIHQWPATLVQPVGSPLSLECTVEGTSNPNLYWYRQAAGRGLQLLFYSVGIGQISSEVPQNLSASRPQDRQFILSSKKLLLSDSGFYLCAWGAGYEQYFGPGTRLTVT.

CDR3 sequence reads: CASSFYVSSYNEQFF. The DNA for the CDR3 is TGTGCCAGCAGCTTCTATGTTAGCTCCTACAATGAGCAGTTCTTC. V gene TRBV7-3 combines with J gene TRBJ2-1; D remains ambiguous. The V end lost 3 bases, the J end lost 0 bases, and 9 bases lay between the germline ends. This CDR3 is built from 15 residues. Germline V gene sequence: CDR1 SGHTA, CDR2 FQGTGA.

The chain employs TRBV19 and TRBJ1-2, with unresolved D. Trimming removed 2 bases from V and 4 bases from J, with 14 bases in between. The CDR3 runs to 15 residues. Germline V CDR1 and CDR2: LNHDA, SQIVND (reference sequence). DNA of the CDR3: TGTGCCAGTAGTATAAGCTCAAGGGAGGCCTATGGCTACACCTTC. It translates to CASSISSREAYGYTF.